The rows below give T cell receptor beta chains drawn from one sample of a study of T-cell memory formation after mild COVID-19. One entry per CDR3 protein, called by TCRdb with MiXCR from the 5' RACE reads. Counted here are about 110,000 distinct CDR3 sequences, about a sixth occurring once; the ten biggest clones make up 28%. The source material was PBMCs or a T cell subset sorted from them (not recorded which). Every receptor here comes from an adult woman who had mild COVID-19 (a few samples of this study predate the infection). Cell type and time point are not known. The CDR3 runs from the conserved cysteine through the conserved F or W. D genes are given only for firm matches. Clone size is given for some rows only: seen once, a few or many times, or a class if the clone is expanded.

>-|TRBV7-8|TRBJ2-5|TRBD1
CASRGQGAETQYF
TGTGCCAGCAGGGGACAGGGGGCCGAGACCCAGTACTTC
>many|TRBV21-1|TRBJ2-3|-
CASSKRCRGQDTQYF
TGTGCCAGCAGCAAACGGTGCAGGGGGCAAGATACGCAGTATTTT
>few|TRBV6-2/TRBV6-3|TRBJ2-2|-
CASSYSTTGELFF
TGTGCCAGCAGTTACTCGACAACCGGGGAGCTGTTTTTT
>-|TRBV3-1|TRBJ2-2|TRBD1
CASLPGQGYTGELFF
TGTGCCAGCCTGCCGGGACAGGGCTATACCGGGGAGCTGTTTTTT
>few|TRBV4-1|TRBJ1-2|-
CASSQVHGGLDYGYTF
TGCGCCAGCAGCCAAGTCCACGGGGGGTTGGACTATGGCTACACCTTC
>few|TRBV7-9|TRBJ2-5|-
CASSISGTETQYF
TGTGCCAGCAGCATATCCGGGACAGAGACCCAGTACTTC
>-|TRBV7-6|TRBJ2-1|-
CASSPPSGSGEQFF
TGTGCCAGCAGCCCCCCCTCGGGGTCGGGTGAGCAGTTCTTC
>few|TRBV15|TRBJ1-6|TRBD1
CATKQGGGSPLHF
TGTGCCACCAAGCAGGGGGGAGGTTCACCCCTCCACTTT
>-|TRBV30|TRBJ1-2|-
CAWDGNYGYTF
TGTGCCTGGGACGGTAACTATGGCTACACCTTC
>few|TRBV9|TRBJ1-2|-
CASSDNPGPFPSYGYTF
TGTGCCAGCAGCGATAATCCCGGGCCATTCCCCTCCTATGGCTACACCTTC
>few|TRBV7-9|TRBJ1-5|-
CASSPQGVNQPQHF
TGTGCCAGCAGCCCACAGGGCGTCAATCAGCCCCAGCATTTT
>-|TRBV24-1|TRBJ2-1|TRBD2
CATSDPGLADSYNEQFF
TGTGCCACCAGTGACCCGGGACTAGCGGACTCCTACAATGAGCAGTTCTTC
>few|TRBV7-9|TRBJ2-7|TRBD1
CASSFPPRRGGGYEQYF
TGTGCCAGCAGTTTCCCCCCCCGACGAGGGGGCGGCTACGAGCAGTACTTC
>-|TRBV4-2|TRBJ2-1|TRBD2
CASSQGSSGVSEQFF
TGTGCCAGCAGCCAAGGTTCTAGCGGGGTAAGTGAGCAGTTCTTC
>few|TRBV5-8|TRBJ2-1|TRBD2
CASSWGLAGGDEQFF
TGTGCCAGCAGCTGGGGACTAGCGGGAGGGGATGAGCAGTTCTTC
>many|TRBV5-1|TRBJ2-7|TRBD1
CASSPGQGAYEQYF
TGCGCCAGCAGCCCGGGACAGGGGGCTTACGAGCAGTACTTC
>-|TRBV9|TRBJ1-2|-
CASSSSQGIGLYGYTF
TGTGCCAGCAGCTCCTCCCAGGGGATCGGTCTCTATGGCTACACCTTC
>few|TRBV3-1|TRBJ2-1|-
CASSQDTPPGIHNEQFF
TGTGCCAGCAGCCAAGATACGCCCCCAGGGATCCACAATGAGCAGTTCTTC
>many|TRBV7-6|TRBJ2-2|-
CASSPYTGELFF
TGCGCCAGCAGCCCTTACACCGGGGAGCTGTTTTTT
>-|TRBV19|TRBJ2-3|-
CASSIDTESTDTQYF
TGTGCCAGTAGTATAGATACAGAAAGCACAGATACGCAGTATTTT
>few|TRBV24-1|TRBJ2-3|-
CATSDTYSADTQYF
TGTGCCACCAGTGATACTTATTCGGCAGATACGCAGTATTTT
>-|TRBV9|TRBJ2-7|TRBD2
CASSAFGGKDYEQYF
TGTGCCAGCAGCGCCTTCGGGGGGAAGGACTACGAGCAGTACTTC
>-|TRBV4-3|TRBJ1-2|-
CASRGTLDGYTF
TGCGCCAGCAGGGGGACACTGGACGGCTACACCTTC
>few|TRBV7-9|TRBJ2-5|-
CASSLTGGHQETQYF
TGTGCCAGCAGCTTAACCGGGGGACACCAAGAGACCCAGTACTTC
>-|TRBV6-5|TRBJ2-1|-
CASSPAQGSYNEQFF
TGTGCCAGCAGCCCTGCTCAGGGTTCCTACAATGAGCAGTTCTTC
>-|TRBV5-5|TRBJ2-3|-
CASSLGLGTDTQYF
TGTGCCAGCAGCTTGGGACTCGGCACAGATACGCAGTATTTT
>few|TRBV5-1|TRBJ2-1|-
CASSPSPGTSSYNEQFF
TGCGCCAGCAGCCCGAGTCCGGGAACAAGCTCCTACAATGAGCAGTTCTTC
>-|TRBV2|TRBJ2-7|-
CALNRDGGQYF
TGTGCCCTTAACCGGGACGGCGGGCAGTACTTC